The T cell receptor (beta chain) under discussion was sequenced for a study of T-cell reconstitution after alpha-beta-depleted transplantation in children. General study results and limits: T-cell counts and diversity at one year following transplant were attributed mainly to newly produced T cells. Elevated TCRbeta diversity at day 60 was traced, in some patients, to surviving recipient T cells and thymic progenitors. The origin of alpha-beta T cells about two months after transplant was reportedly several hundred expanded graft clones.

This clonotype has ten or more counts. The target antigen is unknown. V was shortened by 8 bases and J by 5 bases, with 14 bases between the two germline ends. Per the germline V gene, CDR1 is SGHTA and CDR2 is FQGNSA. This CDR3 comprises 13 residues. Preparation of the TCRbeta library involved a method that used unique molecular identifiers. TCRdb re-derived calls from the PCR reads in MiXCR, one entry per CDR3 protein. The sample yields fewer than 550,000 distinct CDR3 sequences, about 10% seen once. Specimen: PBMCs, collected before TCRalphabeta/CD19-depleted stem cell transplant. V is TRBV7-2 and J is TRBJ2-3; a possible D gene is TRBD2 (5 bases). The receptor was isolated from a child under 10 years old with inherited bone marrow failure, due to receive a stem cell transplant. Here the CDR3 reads CASGRMWGDTQYF. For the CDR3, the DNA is TGTGCCAGCGGGAGAATGTGGGGAGATACGCAGTATTTT.